This T cell receptor (beta chain) was found in a study of siplizumab effects on memory and regulatory T cells. Trimming took 6 bases from V and 1 from J, leaving 9 bases between them. In germline, CDR1 is SGHTA, CDR2 FQGNSA. The CDR3 is 13 residues long. The protocol was immunoSEQ multiplex PCR, while the TCRdb copy is restricted to in-frame clones and leaves out a portion. The sample carries around 100,000 clones, about nine tenths recorded once. This receptor was obtained from a human donor in good health. The specimen sequenced was CD4+ T cells sorted from blood. The gene calls are TRBV7-2 and TRBJ1-1, with D possibly matching TRBD1 (6 bases). The chain's CDR3 is CASSPQGNTEAFF. The CDR3 DNA reads TGTGCCAGCAGTCCACAGGGGAACACTGAAGCTTTCTTT.